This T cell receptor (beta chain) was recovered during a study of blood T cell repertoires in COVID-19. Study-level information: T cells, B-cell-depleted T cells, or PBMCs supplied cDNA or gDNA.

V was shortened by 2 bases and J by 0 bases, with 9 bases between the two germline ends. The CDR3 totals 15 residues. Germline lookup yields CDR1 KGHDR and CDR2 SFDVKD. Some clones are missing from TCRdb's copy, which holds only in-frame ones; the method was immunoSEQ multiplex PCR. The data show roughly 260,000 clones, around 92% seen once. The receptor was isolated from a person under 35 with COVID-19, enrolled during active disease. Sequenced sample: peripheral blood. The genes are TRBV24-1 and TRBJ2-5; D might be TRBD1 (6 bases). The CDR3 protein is CATSDSDRYQETQYF. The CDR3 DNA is TGTGCCACCAGTGATTCCGACAGGTACCAAGAGACCCAGTACTTC.